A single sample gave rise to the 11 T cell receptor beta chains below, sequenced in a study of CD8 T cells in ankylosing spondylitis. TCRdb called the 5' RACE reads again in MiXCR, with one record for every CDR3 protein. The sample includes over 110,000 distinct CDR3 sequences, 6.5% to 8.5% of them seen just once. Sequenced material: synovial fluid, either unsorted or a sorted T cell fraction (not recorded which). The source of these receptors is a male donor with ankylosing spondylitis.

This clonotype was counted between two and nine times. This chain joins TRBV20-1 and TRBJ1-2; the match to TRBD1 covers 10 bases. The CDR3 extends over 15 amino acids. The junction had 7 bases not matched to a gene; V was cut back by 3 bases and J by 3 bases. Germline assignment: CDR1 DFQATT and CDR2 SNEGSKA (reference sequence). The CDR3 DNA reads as TGCAGTGCTAGTACCATGACAGGGGGCTACTATGGCTACACCTTC. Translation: CSASTMTGGYYGYTF.

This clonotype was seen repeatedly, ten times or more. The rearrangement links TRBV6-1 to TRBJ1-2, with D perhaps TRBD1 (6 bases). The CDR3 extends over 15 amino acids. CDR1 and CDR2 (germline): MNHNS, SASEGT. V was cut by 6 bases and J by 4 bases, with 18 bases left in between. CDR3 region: CASRTTGTHSYGYTF. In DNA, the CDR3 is TGTGCCAGCAGGACTACAGGGACCCATAGCTATGGCTACACCTTC.

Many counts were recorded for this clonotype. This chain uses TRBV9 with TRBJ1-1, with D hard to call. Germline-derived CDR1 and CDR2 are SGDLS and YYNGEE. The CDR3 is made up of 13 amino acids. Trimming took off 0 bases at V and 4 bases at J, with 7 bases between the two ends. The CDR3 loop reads CASSVDSGTEAFF. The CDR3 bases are TGTGCCAGCAGCGTAGATAGTGGCACTGAAGCTTTCTTT.

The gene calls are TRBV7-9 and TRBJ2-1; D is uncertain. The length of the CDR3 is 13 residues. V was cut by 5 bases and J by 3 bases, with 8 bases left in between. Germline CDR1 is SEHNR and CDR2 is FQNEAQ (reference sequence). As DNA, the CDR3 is TGTGCCAGCAGCCGGGCCAGCTACAATGAGCAGTTCTTC. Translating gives CASSRASYNEQFF.

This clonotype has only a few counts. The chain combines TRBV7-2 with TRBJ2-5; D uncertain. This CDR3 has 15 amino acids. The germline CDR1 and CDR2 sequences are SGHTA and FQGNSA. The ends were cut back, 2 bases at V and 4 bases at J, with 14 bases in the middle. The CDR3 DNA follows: TGTGCCAGCAGCTTAATGGGTTCGGCTCGAGAGACCCAGTACTTC. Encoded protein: CASSLMGSARETQYF.

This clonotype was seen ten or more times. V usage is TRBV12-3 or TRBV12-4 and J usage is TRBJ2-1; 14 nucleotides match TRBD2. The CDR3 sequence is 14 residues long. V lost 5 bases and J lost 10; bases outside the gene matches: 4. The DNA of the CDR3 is TGTGCCAGCAGTCCGGGACTAGCGGGAGTAGAGCAGTTCTTC. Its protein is CASSPGLAGVEQFF.

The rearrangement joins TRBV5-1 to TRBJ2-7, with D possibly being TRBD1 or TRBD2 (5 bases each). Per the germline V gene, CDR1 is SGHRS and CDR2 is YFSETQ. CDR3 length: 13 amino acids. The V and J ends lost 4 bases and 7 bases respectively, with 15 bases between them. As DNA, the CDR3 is TGCGCCAGCAGCGCCGGGGCTTTTGATGAGCAGTACTTC. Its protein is CASSAGAFDEQYF.

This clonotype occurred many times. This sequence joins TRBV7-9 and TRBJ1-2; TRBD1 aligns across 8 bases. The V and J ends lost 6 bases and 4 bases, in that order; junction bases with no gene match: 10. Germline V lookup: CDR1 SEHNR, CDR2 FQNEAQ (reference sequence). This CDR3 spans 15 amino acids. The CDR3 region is CASRGTGGGFYGYTF. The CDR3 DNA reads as TGTGCCAGCAGAGGGACAGGCGGCGGGTTCTATGGCTACACCTTC. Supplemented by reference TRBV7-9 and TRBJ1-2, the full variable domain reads DTGVSQNPRHKITKRGQNVTFRCDPISEHNRLYWYRQTLGQGPEFLTYFQNEAQLEKSRLLSDRFSAERPKGSFSTLEIQRTEQGDSAMYLCASRGTGGGFYGYTFGSGTRLTVV.

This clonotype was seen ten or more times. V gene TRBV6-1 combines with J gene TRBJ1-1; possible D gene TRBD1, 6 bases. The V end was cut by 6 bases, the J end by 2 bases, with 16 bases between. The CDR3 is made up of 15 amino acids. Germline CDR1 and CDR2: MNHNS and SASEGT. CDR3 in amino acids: CASSRGGTINTEAFF. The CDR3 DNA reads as TGTGCCAGCAGCCGAGGCGGGACAATAAACACTGAAGCTTTCTTT.

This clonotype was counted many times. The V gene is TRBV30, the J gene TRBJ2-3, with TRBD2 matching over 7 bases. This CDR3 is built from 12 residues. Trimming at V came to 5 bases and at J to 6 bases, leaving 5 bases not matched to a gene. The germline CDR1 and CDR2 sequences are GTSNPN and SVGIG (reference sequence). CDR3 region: CAWGKLADTQYF. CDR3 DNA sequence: TGTGCCTGGGGGAAACTAGCGGATACGCAGTATTTT.

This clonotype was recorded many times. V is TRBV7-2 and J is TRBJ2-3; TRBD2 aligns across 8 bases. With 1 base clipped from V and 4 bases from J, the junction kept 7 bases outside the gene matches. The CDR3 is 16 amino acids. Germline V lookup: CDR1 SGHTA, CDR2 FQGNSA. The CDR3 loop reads CASSLGGGRTADTQYF. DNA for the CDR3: TGTGCCAGCAGCTTAGGGGGCGGGAGGACGGCAGATACGCAGTATTTT.